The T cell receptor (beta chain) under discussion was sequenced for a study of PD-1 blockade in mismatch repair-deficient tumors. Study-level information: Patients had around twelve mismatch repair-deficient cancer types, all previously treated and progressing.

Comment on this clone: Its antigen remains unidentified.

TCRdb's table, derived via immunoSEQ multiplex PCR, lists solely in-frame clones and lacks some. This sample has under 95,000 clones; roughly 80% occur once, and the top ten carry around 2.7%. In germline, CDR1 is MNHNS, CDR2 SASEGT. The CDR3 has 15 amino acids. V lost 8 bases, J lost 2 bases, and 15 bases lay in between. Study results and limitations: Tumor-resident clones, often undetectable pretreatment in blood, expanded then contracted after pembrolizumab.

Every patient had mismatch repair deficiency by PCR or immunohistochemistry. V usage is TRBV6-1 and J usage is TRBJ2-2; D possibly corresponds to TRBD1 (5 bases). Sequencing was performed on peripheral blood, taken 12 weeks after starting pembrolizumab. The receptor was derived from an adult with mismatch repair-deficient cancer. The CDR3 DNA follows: TGTGCCAGCGGGTTTGGGGCTCGTAACACCGGGGAGCTGTTTTTT. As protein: CASGFGARNTGELFF.